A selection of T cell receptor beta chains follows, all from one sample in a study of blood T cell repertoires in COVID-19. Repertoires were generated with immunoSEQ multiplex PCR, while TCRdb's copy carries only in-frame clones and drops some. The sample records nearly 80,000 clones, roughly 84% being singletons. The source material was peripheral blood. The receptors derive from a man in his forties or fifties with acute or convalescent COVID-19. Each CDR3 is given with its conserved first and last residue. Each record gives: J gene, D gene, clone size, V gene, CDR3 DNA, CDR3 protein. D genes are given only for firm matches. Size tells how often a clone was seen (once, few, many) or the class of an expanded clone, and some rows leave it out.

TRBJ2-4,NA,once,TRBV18,TGTGCCAGCTCAACGTCGGAGGGGAACAAAAACATTCAGTACTTC,CASSTSEGNKNIQYF
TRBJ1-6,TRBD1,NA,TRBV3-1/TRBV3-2,TGTGCCAGCAGCCCGACAGGGACTTTTAATTCACCCCTCCACTTT,CASSPTGTFNSPLHF
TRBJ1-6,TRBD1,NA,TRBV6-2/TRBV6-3,TGTGCCAGCAGCCCTGTTTCGGGACAGGGCTCACCCCTCCACTTT,CASSPVSGQGSPLHF
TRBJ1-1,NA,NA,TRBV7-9,TGTGCCAGCAGCTTAGTTCCAGGGGCTGAAGCTTTCTTT,CASSLVPGAEAFF
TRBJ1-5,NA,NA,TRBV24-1,TGTGCCACCAGTGATGGACGGGATAATCAGCCCCAGCATTTT,CATSDGRDNQPQHF
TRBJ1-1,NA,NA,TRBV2,TGTGCCAGCAGTGCCGGCAGGGGTGGCACTGAAGCTTTCTTT,CASSAGRGGTEAFF
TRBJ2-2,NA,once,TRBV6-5,TGTGCCAGCAGCCAGAACGGGGAGCTGTTTTTT,CASSQNGELFF
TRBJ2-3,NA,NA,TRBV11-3,TGTGCCAGCAGCTTAGGCCCCGGGACTCCCACAGATACGCAGTATTTT,CASSLGPGTPTDTQYF
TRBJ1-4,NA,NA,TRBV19,TGTGCCAGTAGTATAGGACAGATAAGGGAAAAACTGTTTTTT,CASSIGQIREKLFF
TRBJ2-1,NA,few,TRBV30,TGTGCCTGGAGTAAGAGGAATGAGCAGTTCTTC,CAWSKRNEQFF
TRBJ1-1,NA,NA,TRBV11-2,TGTGCCAGCAGCTTTTCAACTAACACTGAAGCTTTCTTT,CASSFSTNTEAFF
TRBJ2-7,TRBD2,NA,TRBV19,TGTGCCAGTAGTACCGGGGGGGCCTACGAGCAGTACTTC,CASSTGGAYEQYF
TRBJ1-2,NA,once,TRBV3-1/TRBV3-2,TGTGCCAGCAGCCAAGTTCCAGGGATCTATGGCTACACCTTC,CASSQVPGIYGYTF
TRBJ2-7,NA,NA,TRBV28,TGTGCCAGCAGTCCTGGGGACTCGTCCTACGAGCAGTACTTC,CASSPGDSSYEQYF
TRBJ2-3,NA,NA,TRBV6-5,TGTGCCAGCAGTAATAGCCATACGCAGTATTTT,CASSNSHTQYF
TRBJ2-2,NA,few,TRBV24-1,TGTGCCACCAGTGATCGGACATACCCCACCGGGGAGCTGTTTTTT,CATSDRTYPTGELFF
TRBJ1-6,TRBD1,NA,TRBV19,TGTGCCACCCAAGCCGGGACAGGGGGTAGTACCCTCCACTTT,CATQAGTGGSTLHF
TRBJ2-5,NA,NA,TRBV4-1,TGCGCCAGCAGCCGACAGAGTATACAAGAGACCCAGTACTTC,CASSRQSIQETQYF
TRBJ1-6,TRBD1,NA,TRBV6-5,TGTGCCAGCAGTCAGACGGGACAGGGTAATTCACCCCTCCACTTT,CASSQTGQGNSPLHF
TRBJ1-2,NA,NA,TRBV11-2,TGTGCCAGCAGACCAGGACTCGGTGATGGCTACACCTTC,CASRPGLGDGYTF
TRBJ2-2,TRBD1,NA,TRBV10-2,TGCGCCAGCAGGGCTGACAGGGGGGACACCGGGGAGCTGTTTTTT,CASRADRGDTGELFF
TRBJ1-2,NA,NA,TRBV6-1,TGTGCCAGCAGTGATTCGACACGTTCCTATGGCTACACCTTC,CASSDSTRSYGYTF
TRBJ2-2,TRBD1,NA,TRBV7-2,TGTGCCAGCAGCGGTGATTCCGGGACAGGGTTCACCGGGGAGCTGTTTTTT,CASSGDSGTGFTGELFF
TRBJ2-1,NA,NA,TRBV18,TGTGCCAGCTCATTTGGCGACAGTAGTAAGTTCTTC,CASSFGDSSKFF
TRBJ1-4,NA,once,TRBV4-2,TGTGCCAGCAGCCAAGATTTCAGGGGCCCTAATGAAAAACTGTTTTTT,CASSQDFRGPNEKLFF
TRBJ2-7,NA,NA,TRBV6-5,TGTGCCAGCAGTTATCAGAGGGAGCAGTACTTC,CASSYQREQYF
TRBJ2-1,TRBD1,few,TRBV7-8,TGTGCCAGCAGCCTGGGACAGGGGGCATTCAATGAGCAGTTCTTC,CASSLGQGAFNEQFF
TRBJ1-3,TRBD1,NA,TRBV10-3,TGTGCCATCAGGACGACAGGGGCCAACTCTGGAAACACCATATATTTT,CAIRTTGANSGNTIYF
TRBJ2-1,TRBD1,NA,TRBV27,TGTGCCAGCAGTTACAGGGGGAGGAATGAGCAGTTCTTC,CASSYRGRNEQFF
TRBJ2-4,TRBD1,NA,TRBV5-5,TGTGCCAGCAGCTTGTTTCGCCAGGGGGAGAACATTCAGTACTTC,CASSLFRQGENIQYF
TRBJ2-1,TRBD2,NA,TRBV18,TGTGCCAGCTCACAGCAAACCGGACTAGCGGGCTACAATGAGCAGTTCTTC,CASSQQTGLAGYNEQFF
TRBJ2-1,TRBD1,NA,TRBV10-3,TGTGCCATCGCCGGGACAGGGCATGAGCAGTTCTTC,CAIAGTGHEQFF
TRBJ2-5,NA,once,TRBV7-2,TGTGCCAGCAGCTTAGGAAGGGGCGCGGGGTTAGAGACCCAGTACTTC,CASSLGRGAGLETQYF